These T cell receptor beta chains were read from a single sample in a study of blood T cell repertoires in COVID-19. The repertoire was sequenced with immunoSEQ multiplex PCR; TCRdb's copy has only in-frame clones and lacks some. The sample consists of around 200,000 clones, 86% of them appearing once. What was sequenced was peripheral blood. These TCRs come from a man between 65 and 85 years old with active or convalescent COVID-19. Each CDR3 is given with its conserved first and last residue. The D gene is left open where the match is weak. Only part of the rows carry a size: once, few, many, or a class if the clone is expanded.

D	V	J	size	DNA	CDR3
TRBD2	TRBV15	TRBJ2-7	-	TGTGCCACCAGCAGAGGAGCGGGAGCCTACGAGCAGTACTTC	CATSRGAGAYEQYF
-	TRBV10-1	TRBJ1-3	many	TGCGCCAGCAGTGAGGGACACGCTGGAAACACCATATATTTT	CASSEGHAGNTIYF
-	TRBV4-3	TRBJ1-5	-	TGCGCCAGCAGCCAAGGGCGGGTCCGCAATCAGCCCCAGCATTTT	CASSQGRVRNQPQHF
TRBD1	TRBV18	TRBJ1-1	-	TGTGCCAGCTCCCATGGACAGGGCCCTGGCAGGGCTTTCTTT	CASSHGQGPGRAFF
-	TRBV7-8	TRBJ1-2	-	TGTGCCAGCAGCGACAGGAAAAAGGGTGGCTACACCTTC	CASSDRKKGGYTF
TRBD1	TRBV3-1/TRBV3-2	TRBJ1-6	-	TGTGCCAGCAGCCAAGTTACAGGGGGAATCCCACCCCTCCACTTT	CASSQVTGGIPPLHF
-	TRBV7-2	TRBJ1-6	once	TGTGCCAGCAGCTCCCAGAGGAGCTCCTATAATTCACCCCTCCACTTT	CASSSQRSSYNSPLHF
-	TRBV3-1/TRBV3-2	TRBJ1-4	-	TGTGCCAGCAGCCATTTGCAGGACTTTGCAACTAATGAAAAACTGTTTTTT	CASSHLQDFATNEKLFF
-	TRBV5-5	TRBJ2-5	-	TGTGCCAGCAGCTCAGGGATAGAGACCCAGTACTTC	CASSSGIETQYF
-	TRBV5-4	TRBJ1-2	once	TGTGCCAGCAGCATACAGGGTAACCATGGCTACACCTTC	CASSIQGNHGYTF
TRBD1	TRBV19	TRBJ1-3	many	TGTGCCAGTAGTCCCGGGTGGGGGACAGGGCCTGGAAACACCATATATTTT	CASSPGWGTGPGNTIYF
-	TRBV5-8	TRBJ2-1	once	TGTGCCAGCAGCCGCCTATACGGGACAACCTACTACAATGAGCAGTTCTTC	CASSRLYGTTYYNEQFF
TRBD1	TRBV11-3	TRBJ2-1	-	TGTGCCAGCAGCTCCCGGGACAGCGAGACTCTCCATGAGCAGTTCTTC	CASSSRDSETLHEQFF
-	TRBV4-3	TRBJ1-2	-	TGCGCCAGCAGCCAAGAGACTTTCCAGACTGTTAACTATGGCTACACCTTC	CASSQETFQTVNYGYTF